These 8 T cell receptor beta chains share one sample of origin, sequenced in a study of blood T cell repertoires in COVID-19. Data came from immunoSEQ multiplex PCR; TCRdb stores just in-frame clones and leaves some out. The sample shows fewer than 300,000 clones, around 90% of them seen only once. The sequencing sample was made of PBMCs or T cells enriched from blood (not recorded which). The source is a woman in her twenties or thirties who had recovered from COVID-19.

The genes are TRBV29-1 and TRBJ1-2, with 10 bases fitting TRBD1. The germline CDR1 and CDR2 sequences are SQVTM and ANQGSEA. V lost 4 bases and J lost 3; bases outside the gene matches: 2. This CDR3 comprises 13 residues. CDR3 sequence reads: CSVGGTGDYGYTF. The CDR3 DNA is TGCAGCGTTGGGGGGACAGGGGACTATGGCTACACCTTC.

This rearrangement joins TRBV19 to TRBJ2-2, with 9 positions matching TRBD2. The V segment lost 6 bases and the J segment 4 bases; nucleotides outside the gene matches: 6. CDR3 size: 15 residues. Germline CDR1 and CDR2: LNHDA and SQIVND (reference sequence). CDR3 loop: CASRLSGGRTGELFF. Here the CDR3 DNA reads TGTGCCAGTAGACTTAGCGGGGGACGCACCGGGGAGCTGTTTTTT.

The chain has TRBV10-1 and TRBJ2-7; 8 positions agree with TRBD1. With V trimmed by 1 base and J by 1 base, 15 bases remained unmatched. There are 19 residues in the CDR3. Per germline, CDR1 WNHNN and CDR2 SYGVQD (reference sequence). CDR3 residues: CASSEFSRGLSFRSYEQYF. The CDR3 nucleotides read TGCGCCAGCAGTGAGTTTTCCAGGGGGCTTAGCTTTAGATCCTACGAGCAGTACTTC.

The chain joins TRBV28 to TRBJ1-6; possible D gene TRBD1, 6 bases. Germline CDR1 and CDR2: MDHEN and SYDVKM. V was pared by 10 bases and J by 0 bases, with 13 bases between. The CDR3 covers 15 residues. CDR3 protein: CATQTGYSYNSPLHF. The CDR3 DNA reads as TGTGCCACCCAGACAGGCTACTCCTATAATTCACCCCTCCACTTT.

CDR3: CASSLEGLAGKNEQFF. CDR3 bases: TGTGCCAGCAGCTTAGAGGGACTAGCGGGGAAGAATGAGCAGTTCTTC. The J gene is TRBJ2-1, the V gene TRBV7-3; 13 bases agree with TRBD2. The junction had 5 bases not matched to a gene; V was cut back by 2 bases and J by 7 bases. The CDR3 spans 16 residues. CDR1 and CDR2 (germline): SGHTA, FQGTGA.

This clone was seen a few times. The chain joins TRBV20-1 to TRBJ1-3; D uncertain. This CDR3 region has 16 residues. CDR1 is DFQATT, CDR2 SNEGSKA, per germline (reference sequence). V lost 3 bases, J lost 5 bases, and 20 bases lay in between. CDR3 loop: CSASNPIALFRNTIYF. The DNA for the CDR3 is TGCAGTGCTAGTAACCCCATAGCCCTTTTCCGAAACACCATATATTTT.

The rearrangement uses TRBV7-9 and TRBJ2-1; 9 bases match TRBD2. Germline V CDR1 and CDR2: SEHNR, FQNEAQ (reference sequence). Trimming removed 2 bases from V and 0 bases from J; junction bases left unmatched: 11. The CDR3 sequence is 19 residues long. For the CDR3, the DNA is TGTGCCAGCAGCTTAAAGACTAGCGGATACCTGGGCTCCTACAATGAGCAGTTCTTC. Translating it yields CASSLKTSGYLGSYNEQFF.

The rearrangement joins TRBV5-6 to TRBJ1-4; D is perhaps TRBD1 (5 bases). V lost 7 bases, J lost 2 bases, and 9 bases lay in between. The CDR3 runs to 13 residues. The germline CDR1 and CDR2 sequences are SGHDT and YYEEEE. CDR3 region: CASGPGTNEKLFF. CDR3 bases: TGTGCCAGCGGACCAGGGACTAATGAAAAACTGTTTTTT. The variable domain in full, with the rest retrieved from reference TRBV5-6 and TRBJ1-4, is DAGVTQSPTHLIKTRGQQVTLRCSPKSGHDTVSWYQQALGQGPQFIFQYYEEEERQRGNFPDRFSGHQFPNYSSELNVNALLLGDSALYLCASGPGTNEKLFFGSGTQLSVL.